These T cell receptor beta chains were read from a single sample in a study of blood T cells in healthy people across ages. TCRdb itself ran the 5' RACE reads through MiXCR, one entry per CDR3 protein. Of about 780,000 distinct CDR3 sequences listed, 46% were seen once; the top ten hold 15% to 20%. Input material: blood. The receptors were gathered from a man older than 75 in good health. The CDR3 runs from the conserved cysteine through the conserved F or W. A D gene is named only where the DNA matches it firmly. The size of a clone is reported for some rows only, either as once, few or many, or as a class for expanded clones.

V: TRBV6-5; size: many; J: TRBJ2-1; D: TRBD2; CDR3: CASSPSGGPYNEQFF; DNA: TGTGCCAGCAGTCCTAGCGGGGGACCCTACAATGAGCAGTTCTTC
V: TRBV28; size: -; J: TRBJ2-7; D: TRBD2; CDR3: CASSTPEERGNYEQYF; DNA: TGTGCCAGCAGTACGCCCGAGGAGCGGGGGAACTACGAGCAGTACTTC
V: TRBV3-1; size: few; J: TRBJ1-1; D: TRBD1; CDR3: CASSQSPGQGDTEAFF; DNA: TGTGCCAGCAGCCAATCTCCGGGACAGGGGGACACTGAAGCTTTCTTT
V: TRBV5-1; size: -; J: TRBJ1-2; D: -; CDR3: CASSLLLGTNYGYTF; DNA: TGCGCCAGCAGCTTGCTGTTGGGCACCAACTATGGCTACACCTTC
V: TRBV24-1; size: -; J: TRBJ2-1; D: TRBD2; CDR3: CATSDLGTSGRVSEQFF; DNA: TGTGCCACCAGTGATTTGGGAACTAGCGGGAGGGTTAGTGAGCAGTTCTTC
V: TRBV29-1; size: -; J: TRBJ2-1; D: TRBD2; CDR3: CSVGTSDSSYNKQFF; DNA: TGCAGCGTTGGGACTAGCGACTCCTCCTACAATAAGCAGTTCTTC
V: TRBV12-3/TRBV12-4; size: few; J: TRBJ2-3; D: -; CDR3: CASTPGVDTQYF; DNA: TGTGCCAGCACCCCTGGCGTTGACACGCAGTATTTT
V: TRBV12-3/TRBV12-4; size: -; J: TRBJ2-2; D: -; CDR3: CASIKGMNTGELFF; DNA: TGTGCCAGCATCAAGGGGATGAACACCGGGGAGCTGTTTTTT
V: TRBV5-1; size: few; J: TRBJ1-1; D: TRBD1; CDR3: CASSRGQMNTEAFF; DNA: TGCGCCAGCAGCAGGGGACAGATGAACACTGAAGCTTTCTTT
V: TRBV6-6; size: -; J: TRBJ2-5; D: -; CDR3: CASSYSRPDLESTQYF; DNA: TGTGCCAGCAGTTACTCGAGACCGGATCTGGAGTCGACCCAGTACTTC
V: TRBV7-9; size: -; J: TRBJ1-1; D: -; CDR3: CASSLAGGATEAFF; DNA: TGTGCCAGCAGCTTAGCAGGAGGGGCCACTGAAGCTTTCTTT
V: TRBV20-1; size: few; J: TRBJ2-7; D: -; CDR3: CSAHPGLSFSYEQYF; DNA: TGCAGTGCCCATCCGGGACTCTCCTTCAGCTACGAGCAGTACTTC
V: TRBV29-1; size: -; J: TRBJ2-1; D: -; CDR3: CSADLISYNEQFF; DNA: TGCAGCGCGGACTTAATCTCCTACAATGAGCAGTTCTTC
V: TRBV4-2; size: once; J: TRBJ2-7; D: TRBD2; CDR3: CASRQGLRGLDYNEQYF; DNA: TGTGCCAGCAGGCAAGGCTTAAGGGGACTAGACTACAATGAGCAGTACTTC
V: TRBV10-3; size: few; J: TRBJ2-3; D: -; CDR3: CAISEPQGLSTDTQYF; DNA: TGTGCCATCAGTGAGCCCCAGGGACTCAGCACAGATACGCAGTATTTT
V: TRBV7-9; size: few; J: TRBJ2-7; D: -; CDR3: CASSLLFGGREQYF; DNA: TGTGCCAGCAGCTTACTATTCGGGGGTCGCGAGCAGTACTTC
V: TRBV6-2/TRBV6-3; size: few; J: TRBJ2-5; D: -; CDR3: CASRPPARETQYF; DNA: TGTGCCAGCAGACCCCCCGCAAGGGAGACCCAGTACTTC
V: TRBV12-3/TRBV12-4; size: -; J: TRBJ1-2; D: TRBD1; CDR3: CASSSTGAHIYGYTF; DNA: TGTGCCAGCAGTTCTACAGGGGCGCATATCTATGGCTACACCTTC
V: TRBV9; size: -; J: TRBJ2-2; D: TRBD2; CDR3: CASSGPGLGNTGELFF; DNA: TGTGCCAGCAGCGGGCCGGGACTAGGAAACACCGGGGAGCTGTTTTTT
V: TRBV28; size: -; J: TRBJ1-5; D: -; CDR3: CASSGSGFEDQPQHF; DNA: TGTGCCAGCAGTGGATCAGGGTTTGAGGATCAGCCCCAGCATTTT
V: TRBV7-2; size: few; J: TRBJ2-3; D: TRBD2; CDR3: CASSLTRDYSPYF; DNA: TGTGCCAGCAGCTTAACGCGGGACTACTCTCCGTATTTT
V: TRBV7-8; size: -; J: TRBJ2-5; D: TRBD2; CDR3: CASLWREGLNEQYF; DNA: TGTGCCAGCCTCTGGAGGGAGGGTCTCAATGAGCAGTACTTC
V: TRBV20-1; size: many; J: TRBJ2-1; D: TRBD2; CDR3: CSARDLTASGTSYNEQFF; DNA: TGCAGTGCTAGAGATCTAACGGCTAGCGGGACTTCCTACAATGAGCAGTTCTTC
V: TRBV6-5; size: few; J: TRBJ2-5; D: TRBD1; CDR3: CASSLRSGTGVSVETQYF; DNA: TGTGCCAGCAGTTTACGATCCGGGACAGGGGTATCAGTGGAGACCCAGTACTTC
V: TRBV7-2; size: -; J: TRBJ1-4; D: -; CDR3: CASSVYRDTAEKLFF; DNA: TGTGCCAGCAGCGTGTACAGGGATACCGCTGAAAAACTGTTTTTT
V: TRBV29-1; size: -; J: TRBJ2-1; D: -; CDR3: CSVGLYNEQFF; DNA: TGCAGCGTGGGACTTTACAATGAGCAGTTCTTC
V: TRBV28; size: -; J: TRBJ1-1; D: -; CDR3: CASSEPPPGYGRKGNTEAFF; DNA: TGTGCCAGCAGTGAACCCCCCCCAGGGTACGGGCGTAAAGGGAACACTGAAGCTTTCTTT
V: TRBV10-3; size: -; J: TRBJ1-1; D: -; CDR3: CAIRYREADTEAFF; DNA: TGTGCCATCAGATACAGGGAAGCGGACACTGAAGCTTTCTTT
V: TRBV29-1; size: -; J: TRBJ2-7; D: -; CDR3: CSVELGGRPSYEQYF; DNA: TGCAGCGTTGAATTGGGGGGCAGACCCTCCTACGAGCAGTACTTC
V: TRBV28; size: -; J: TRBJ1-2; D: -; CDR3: CASSFPGYGGYTF; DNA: TGTGCCAGCAGCTTCCCCGGATACGGAGGCTACACCTTC
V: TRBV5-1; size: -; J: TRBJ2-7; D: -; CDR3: CASNLGGNRGSYEQYF; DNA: TGCGCCAGCAACTTGGGGGGCAATAGAGGGTCCTACGAGCAGTACTTC
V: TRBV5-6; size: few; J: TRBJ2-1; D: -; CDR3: CASSSRRRAAVGGNEQFF; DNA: TGTGCCAGCAGCTCACGACGTCGGGCCGCAGTTGGGGGTAATGAGCAGTTCTTC
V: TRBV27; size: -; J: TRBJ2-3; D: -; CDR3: CASSWGGNDPDTQYF; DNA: TGTGCCAGCAGTTGGGGCGGAAATGATCCAGATACGCAGTATTTT
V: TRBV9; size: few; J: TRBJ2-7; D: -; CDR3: CASSSREKSYNEQYF; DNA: TGTGCCAGCAGCTCACGGGAGAAGTCCTACAATGAGCAGTACTTC
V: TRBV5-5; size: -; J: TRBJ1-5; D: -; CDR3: CASSRAPLEPQHF; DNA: TGTGCCAGCAGCCGGGCACCTCTAGAGCCCCAGCATTTT
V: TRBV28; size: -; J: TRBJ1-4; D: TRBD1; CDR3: CASSRGAAQGNEKLFF; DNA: TGTGCCAGCAGTCGGGGGGCGGCACAGGGGAATGAAAAACTGTTTTTT
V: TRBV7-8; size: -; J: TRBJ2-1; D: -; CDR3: CASSLVGVTAGAASYNEQFF; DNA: TGTGCCAGCAGCTTAGTAGGGGTAACGGCGGGGGCCGCCTCCTACAATGAGCAGTTCTTC
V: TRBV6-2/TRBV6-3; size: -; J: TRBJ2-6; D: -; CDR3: CASSPVGSGANVLTF; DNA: TGTGCCAGCAGCCCCGTGGGCTCTGGGGCCAACGTCCTGACTTTC
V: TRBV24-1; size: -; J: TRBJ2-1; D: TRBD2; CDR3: CATSATSGSYNEQFF; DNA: TGTGCCACCAGTGCAACTAGCGGGAGTTACAATGAGCAGTTCTTC
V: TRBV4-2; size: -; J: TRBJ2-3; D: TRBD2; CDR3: CAGSQEATSGSDTQYF; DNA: TGTGCCGGCAGCCAAGAAGCCACTAGCGGGAGTGATACGCAGTATTTT
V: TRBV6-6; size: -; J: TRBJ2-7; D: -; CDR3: CASSYRADEQYF; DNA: TGTGCCAGCAGTTACCGTGCCGATGAGCAGTACTTC